A single sample is the source of the 20 T cell receptor beta chains below, sequenced in a study of control samples from healthy donors and cancer patients. Here immunoSEQ multiplex PCR was the method, and the copy in TCRdb shows in-frame clones only, minus some. The data contain roughly 160,000 clones, 95% to 96% of them singletons. The specimen was blood. These receptors came from a woman in her 30s in good health.

The chain recombines TRBV6-6 with TRBJ2-1; D may be TRBD2 (6 bases). Trimming removed 7 bases from V and 0 bases from J, with 10 bases in between. From germline, CDR1 is MNHNY and CDR2 SVGAGI (reference sequence). The CDR3 has 14 residues. In DNA form, the CDR3 reads TGTGCCAGCACCCCGGGGGACTCCTACAATGAGCAGTTCTTC. This translates into CASTPGDSYNEQFF.

This rearrangement joins TRBV11-2 to TRBJ2-6; D unresolved. This CDR3 has 14 amino acids. V dropped 8 bases and J dropped 5 bases, with 13 bases sitting between them. Germline V gene sequence: CDR1 SGHAT, CDR2 FQNNGV. DNA for the CDR3: TGTGCCAGCGGGCCCGGTGGACGGGCCAACGTCCTGACTTTC. The encoded protein is CASGPGGRANVLTF.

This clone occurred once. This chain connects TRBV5-1 to TRBJ1-5; 8 bases are a match to TRBD1. This CDR3 has 18 residues. Germline lookup yields CDR1 SGHRS and CDR2 YFSETQ. V lost 1 base, J lost 0 bases, and 9 bases stayed unmatched. This chain's CDR3 is CASSLLGTGNHSNQPQHF. CDR3 sequence (DNA): TGCGCCAGCAGCTTGTTAGGGACAGGCAACCATAGCAATCAGCCCCAGCATTTT.

V and J are TRBV19 and TRBJ2-6; D unresolved. The length of the CDR3 is 16 residues. Trimming left V 6 bases short and J 1 base short, with 13 bases between. Germline loops: CDR1 LNHDA, CDR2 SQIVND (reference sequence). This CDR3 is CASRAPGISGANVLTF. CDR3 DNA: TGTGCCAGTAGGGCTCCCGGAATATCTGGGGCCAACGTCCTGACTTTC.

This sequence joins TRBV6-5 and TRBJ1-5; 11 bases match TRBD1. The CDR3 contains 15 residues. CDR1 is MNHEY and CDR2 is SVGAGI in the germline V gene. The junction had 6 bases not matched to a gene; V was cut back by 6 bases and J by 5 bases. The chain's CDR3 is CASRTDRGRDQPQHF. CDR3 bases: TGTGCCAGCAGAACGGACAGGGGGCGCGATCAGCCCCAGCATTTT.

This clone has only one observation. The J gene is TRBJ1-4, the V gene TRBV3-1 (or the pseudogene TRBV3-2); 8 bases are a match to TRBD1. This CDR3 has 16 amino acids. Germline V gene sequence: CDR1 LGHDT, CDR2 YNNKEL (reference sequence). The V segment lost 4 bases and the J segment 8 bases; nucleotides outside the gene matches: 12. CDR3 coding DNA: TGTGCCAGCAGCCCATCCTCAGGGGGCTTTAAGGAAAAACTGTTTTTT. Amino acids: CASSPSSGGFKEKLFF.

The rearrangement uses TRBV6-5 and TRBJ2-7; tentative D call: TRBD1 (6 bases). Looked up from germline, CDR1 is MNHEY and CDR2 is SVGAGI. This CDR3 has 12 residues. Trimming took 11 bases from V and 2 from J, leaving 13 bases between them. CDR3 nucleotides: TGTGCCGGTGGGGACAAGACCTACGAGCAGTACTTC. This encodes CAGGDKTYEQYF.

CDR3 sequence reads: CSVEDPLGGLTNEKLFF. CDR3 DNA sequence: TGCAGCGTTGAAGACCCTTTGGGGGGGCTGACTAATGAAAAACTGTTTTTT. V usage is TRBV29-1 and J usage is TRBJ1-4; a possible D gene is TRBD1 (6 bases). V lost 0 bases and J lost 2, with 16 bases in between. The length of the CDR3 is 17 residues. Germline CDR1 is SQVTM and CDR2 is ANQGSEA.

This clone came up once. This chain joins TRBV19 and TRBJ2-7; the D gene is possibly TRBD1 (6 bases). The CDR3 has 13 amino acids. V was cut by 6 bases and J by 0 bases, with 9 bases left in between. In germline, CDR1 is LNHDA, CDR2 SQIVND (reference sequence). The CDR3 loop is CASRLTGSYEQYF. Written as DNA, the CDR3 is TGTGCCAGTAGGTTGACAGGCTCCTACGAGCAGTACTTC.

CDR3 in amino acids: CASSFYPPEDNSPLHF. Written as DNA, the CDR3 is TGTGCCAGCAGTTTTTACCCACCCGAAGATAATTCACCCCTCCACTTT. The V gene is TRBV27, the J gene TRBJ1-6; D gene unclear. Germline-derived CDR1 and CDR2 are MNHEY and SMNVEV (reference sequence). The V and J ends lost 3 bases and 5 bases respectively, with 14 bases between them. CDR3 length: 16 residues.

This chain uses TRBV6-1 with TRBJ1-4; 8 positions match TRBD1. J lost 1 base, V lost 4 bases, and 5 bases had no gene match. CDR3 length equals 16 residues. Germline V gives CDR1 MNHNS, CDR2 SASEGT. CDR3 DNA: TGTGCCAGCAGTGGATCGGACAGGGTAACTAATGAAAAACTGTTTTTT. This codes for CASSGSDRVTNEKLFF.

V usage is TRBV6-5 and J usage is TRBJ1-5; the D gene is possibly TRBD1 (5 bases). Germline CDR1 and CDR2: MNHEY and SVGAGI. Trimming removed 6 bases at V and 1 base at J, with 10 bases between. The CDR3 has 14 residues. The CDR3 loop is CASSTRGSNQPQHF. The CDR3 nucleotides are TGTGCCAGCAGCACGCGGGGGAGCAATCAGCCCCAGCATTTT.

This clone was picked up one time. J is TRBJ1-2 and V is TRBV12-5; D remains ambiguous. V gave up 6 bases and J gave up 8 bases, with 16 bases separating them. CDR1 LGHNT and CDR2 FRNRAP come from the germline V gene. The CDR3 loop spans 13 amino acids. CDR3 in amino acids: CASGLGFGGGYTF. The DNA of the CDR3 is TGTGCTAGTGGGCTGGGGTTCGGTGGAGGCTACACCTTC.

J is TRBJ1-1 and V is TRBV10-2; maybe TRBD1 (5 bases). Per germline, CDR1 WSHSY and CDR2 SAAADI. The CDR3 contains 13 residues. The V end was cut by 4 bases, the J end by 10 bases, with 16 bases between. CDR3 sequence: CASSGVEGRRAFF. The CDR3 nucleotides read TGCGCCAGCAGTGGGGTGGAGGGGCGTCGAGCTTTCTTT.

This rearrangement joins TRBV6-1 to TRBJ1-4; D is ambiguous. CDR3 length: 15 residues. Germline CDR1 is MNHNS and CDR2 is SASEGT. The V and J ends lost 0 bases and 7 bases respectively, with 12 bases between them. CDR3 nucleotides: TGTGCCAGCAGTGAAGCGCGGGCAGTGGGTGAAAAACTGTTTTTT. Translation gives CASSEARAVGEKLFF.

CDR3 protein: CASRKSGTENYGYTF. CDR3 bases: TGTGCCAGCAGAAAATCCGGGACAGAAAACTATGGCTACACCTTC. V is TRBV6-4 and J is TRBJ1-2, with 7 bases lining up with TRBD1. Per the germline V gene, CDR1 is MRHNA and CDR2 is SNTAGT. With V trimmed by 6 bases and J by 2 bases, 9 bases remained unmatched. The CDR3 loop spans 15 amino acids.

The J gene is TRBJ2-1, the V gene TRBV11-3, with 7 bases that match TRBD1. V dropped 0 bases and J dropped 5; count of bases not matched to a gene: 10. The CDR3 runs 17 residues. Germline CDR1 SGHNT, CDR2 YENEEA. The CDR3 DNA follows: TGTGCCAGCAGCTTAGATATCCCTAGGGGGCAAGACAATGAGCAGTTCTTC. It is translated as CASSLDIPRGQDNEQFF. The whole variable domain, filled in from reference TRBV11-3 and TRBJ2-1, reads EAGVVQSPRYKIIEKKQPVAFWCNPISGHNTLYWYLQNLGQGPELLIRYENEEAVDDSQLPKDRFSAERLKGVDSTLKIQPAELGDSAVYLCASSLDIPRGQDNEQFFGPGTRLTVL.

This chain links TRBV24-1 with TRBJ2-2; D not resolved. The CDR3 length is 15 residues. Germline lookup yields CDR1 KGHDR and CDR2 SFDVKD. Trimming left V 5 bases short and J 7 bases short, with 16 bases between. In nucleotides, the CDR3 is TGTGCCACCAGTGCCTCCCCGAGTGGAAACGGGGAGCTGTTTTTT. Amino acid sequence: CATSASPSGNGELFF.

The chain combines TRBV9 with TRBJ2-1; 10 bases align to TRBD2. This CDR3 contains 18 residues. CDR1 is SGDLS and CDR2 is YYNGEE in the germline V gene. J lost 3 bases, V lost 0 bases, and 9 bases had no gene match. This CDR3 reads CASSVAVRTSGHYNEQFF. The CDR3 DNA sequence: TGTGCCAGCAGCGTAGCTGTCAGGACTAGCGGACACTACAATGAGCAGTTCTTC.

The rearrangement uses TRBV15 and TRBJ2-7; possibly TRBD1 for D (6 bases). This CDR3 comprises 14 residues. Trimming shortened V by 3 bases and J by 2 bases, and 11 bases separated the two germline ends. Germline V gene lookup returns CDR1 LNHNV and CDR2 YYDKDF (reference sequence). CDR3 residues: CATSRRDTAYEQYF. The CDR3 region has the DNA TGTGCCACCAGCAGGAGGGACACTGCCTACGAGCAGTACTTC.